A selection of T cell receptor beta chains follows, all from one sample in a study of T cells in Graves' hyperthyroidism and ophthalmopathy. Via MiXCR, TCRdb re-called the multiplex PCR reads, giving one row per CDR3 protein. Found here are around 700,000 distinct CDR3 sequences, 15% to 20% of them singletons; the top ten hold 16%. Sequencing input: blood. These receptors all stem from a woman aged 45-65 years with Graves' hyperthyroidism that later progressed to Graves' ophthalmopathy. CDR3s include the opening cysteine and the closing phenylalanine or tryptophan. D genes are given only for firm matches. Clone size is shown for a subset of rows, as once, few, many or a class of expanded clone.

d_gene	abundance	len	v_gene	j_gene	CDR3nt	CDR3aa
-	-	17	TRBV6-1	TRBJ2-3	TGTGCCAGCGGAATAGTCGGGTGGGACGTAAGCACAGATACGCAGTATTTT	CASGIVGWDVSTDTQYF
-	-	14	TRBV10-3	TRBJ1-1	TGTGCCATCAGAGGAGGGTGGGTGAACACTGAAGCTTTCTTT	CAIRGGWVNTEAFF
-	many	16	TRBV7-2	TRBJ2-5	TGTGCCAGCAGCAAGAGGACGGCGGGGGCACGGGAGACCCAGTACTTC	CASSKRTAGARETQYF
TRBD2	-	20	TRBV20-1	TRBJ2-1	TGCAGTGCTAGAGTGACTGGGCCTAGCGGGGGACAACTTAATTACAATGAGCAGTTCTTC	CSARVTGPSGGQLNYNEQFF
-	few	15	TRBV7-6	TRBJ2-1	TGTGCCAGCAGCTTGGCTCCCAGCCAATACAATGAGCAGTTCTTC	CASSLAPSQYNEQFF
-	few	11	TRBV20-1	TRBJ1-2	TGCAGTGCTAGGTCTGGCTATGGCTACACCTTC	CSARSGYGYTF
TRBD1	-	15	TRBV7-3	TRBJ1-3	TGTGCCACCCCCGGGACAGGGTACTCTGGAAACACCATATATTTT	CATPGTGYSGNTIYF
TRBD1	few	14	TRBV19	TRBJ1-2	TGTGCCAGTAGTATAGGACAGGGAAACTATGGCTACACCTTC	CASSIGQGNYGYTF
-	many	13	TRBV11-2	TRBJ1-2	TGTGCCAGCAGCTCGACAGAGGACTATGGCTACACCTTC	CASSSTEDYGYTF
TRBD1	-	14	TRBV18	TRBJ2-7	TGTGCCAGCTCACTTGGGACAGGGCCGGACGAGCAGTACTTC	CASSLGTGPDEQYF
-	few	18	TRBV7-9	TRBJ2-1	TGTGCCAGCAGCGTCCCATATCTAGCGTCCAGCTCCTACAATGAGCAGTTCTTC	CASSVPYLASSSYNEQFF
-	-	12	TRBV2	TRBJ2-5	TGTGCCAGCAACGGGGGTTCAGAGACCCAGTACTTC	CASNGGSETQYF
TRBD1	few	15	TRBV12-3/TRBV12-4	TRBJ2-1	TGTGCCAGCAGTTTACGGGGACAGGGGATCGCTGAGCAGTTCTTC	CASSLRGQGIAEQFF
TRBD2	many	20	TRBV7-8	TRBJ2-1	TGTGCCAGCAGCCAGACGGCTAGCGGGGGGATTGATAGCTCCTACAATGAGCAGTTCTTC	CASSQTASGGIDSSYNEQFF
TRBD1	-	13	TRBV20-1	TRBJ1-2	TGCAGTGCCCTGTTCGGGACAGGGACTGGCTACACCTTC	CSALFGTGTGYTF
-	few	15	TRBV6-1	TRBJ1-5	TGTGCCAGCAGTGAAGCGCTTCAGTGGGATCAGCCCCAGCATTTT	CASSEALQWDQPQHF
-	few	16	TRBV6-1	TRBJ2-3	TGTGCCAGCAGTGAGCAGTGGGGCCCTGGCACAGATACGCAGTATTTT	CASSEQWGPGTDTQYF
-	-	15	TRBV12-3/TRBV12-4	TRBJ2-2	-	CASSFGGGTTGELFF
TRBD1	-	17	TRBV4-1	TRBJ1-1	TGCGCCAGCAGCCAAGTTGTCGCCAGGGGGCTGAACACTGAAGCTTTCTTT	CASSQVVARGLNTEAFF
-	many	13	TRBV5-1	TRBJ1-2	TGCGCCAGCAGCTTAAAGGGACGAAACGGCTACACCTTC	CASSLKGRNGYTF
TRBD1	-	16	TRBV18	TRBJ2-4	TGTGCCAGCTCACCACAGTGGGACAGGGGGCAACCACGGAAGTACTTC	CASSPQWDRGQPRKYF
TRBD1	few	13	TRBV20-1	TRBJ2-7	TGCAGTGCTAGCAGGGGGCGCGGCTACGAGCAGTACTTC	CSASRGRGYEQYF
-	-	18	TRBV29-1	TRBJ1-2	TGCAGCGTAACCCCCCAAACCGGTGGGACACCCTTTCGGTATAGCTACACCTTC	CSVTPQTGGTPFRYSYTF
-	-	15	TRBV7-6	TRBJ2-7	TGTGCCAGCAGCCACTCAGGGGATCTTACCTACGAGCAGTACTTC	CASSHSGDLTYEQYF
TRBD2	-	13	TRBV20-1	TRBJ2-5	TGCAGTGCCGTAGCGGGGGGGCCTAAGACCCAGTACTTC	CSAVAGGPKTQYF
-	many	16	TRBV11-2	TRBJ2-2	TGTGCCAGCAGCTACCTGCACCGGACCGCGGACGGGGAGCTGTTTTTT	CASSYLHRTADGELFF
TRBD1	many	17	TRBV6-2/TRBV6-3	TRBJ2-7	TGTGCCAGCAGTTACTCGGGTTACCAGGGGGTCTCCTACGAGCAGTACTTC	CASSYSGYQGVSYEQYF
TRBD1	few	16	TRBV5-5	TRBJ1-5	TGTGCCAGCAGCCGCCGAGGACAGGGCGAAAATAGCCCCCAGCATTTT	CASSRRGQGENSPQHF
TRBD1	many	14	TRBV3-1	TRBJ2-1	TGTGCCAGCAGCCATGCAGGGGGTCGGAATGAGCAGTTCTTC	CASSHAGGRNEQFF
TRBD1	many	16	TRBV18	TRBJ1-1	TGTGCCAGCTCACCACCGGGGACAGGGGCCGTTACTGAAGCTTTCTTT	CASSPPGTGAVTEAFF
-	few	13	TRBV5-1	TRBJ1-2	TGCGCCAGCAGCTTGAACAGTAACTATGGCTACACCTTC	CASSLNSNYGYTF
TRBD1	many	16	TRBV2	TRBJ1-6	TGTGCCAGCAGCACCGGGACAGGCATCTATAATTCACCCCTCCACTTT	CASSTGTGIYNSPLHF
-	-	14	TRBV27	TRBJ2-7	TGTGCCAGCAGTTTATTGGGGCGCGGATACGAGCAGTACTTC	CASSLLGRGYEQYF
-	-	15	TRBV5-8	TRBJ1-5	TGTGCCAGCAGCTTGGGACAAACTAGCAATCAGCCCCAGCATTTT	CASSLGQTSNQPQHF
TRBD2	many	16	TRBV2	TRBJ2-2	TGTGCCAGCAGTGAAAGGCTAGCGGGGGCCACCGGGGAGCTGTTTTTT	CASSERLAGATGELFF
TRBD2	few	15	TRBV20-1	TRBJ2-2	TGCAGTGCTTTCCCCGGGACTAGCGTTTCCGGGGAGCTGTTTTTT	CSAFPGTSVSGELFF
-	few	16	TRBV12-3/TRBV12-4	TRBJ1-6	TGTGCCAGCAGCCCCCAAGCGAGCTCCTATAATTCACCCCTCCACTTT	CASSPQASSYNSPLHF
TRBD1	-	14	TRBV28	TRBJ1-5	TGTGCCAGCAGTCCTGGACAGGCCCATCAGCCCCAGCATTTT	CASSPGQAHQPQHF
-	few	15	TRBV11-3	TRBJ1-3	TGTGCCAGCACCCAGTGGGTGCTCGATGGAAACACCATATATTTT	CASTQWVLDGNTIYF
-	-	13	TRBV29-1	TRBJ1-1	TGCAGCGTTAAGGTCGGGGGGGGAACTGAAGCTTTCTTT	CSVKVGGGTEAFF
-	few	15	TRBV6-1	TRBJ1-2	TGTGCCAGCAGTTCCCCGACCCGTTTCCACGCGGGCTACACCTTC	CASSSPTRFHAGYTF